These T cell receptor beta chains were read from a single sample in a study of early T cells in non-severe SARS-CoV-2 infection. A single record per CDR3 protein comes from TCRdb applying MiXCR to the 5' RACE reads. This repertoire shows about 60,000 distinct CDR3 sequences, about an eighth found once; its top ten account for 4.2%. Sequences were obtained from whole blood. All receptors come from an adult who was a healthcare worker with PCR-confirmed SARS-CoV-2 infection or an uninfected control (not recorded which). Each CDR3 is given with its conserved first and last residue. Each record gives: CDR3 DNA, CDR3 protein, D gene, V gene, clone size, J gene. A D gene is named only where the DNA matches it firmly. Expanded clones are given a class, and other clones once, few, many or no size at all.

TGCAGCGTTAGACAGGAGGATGGCTACACCTTC	CSVRQEDGYTF	NA	TRBV29-1	few	TRBJ1-2
TGTGCCAGCAGTTCCCTGGGGACACCGTACCAAGAGACCCAGTACTTC	CASSSLGTPYQETQYF	NA	TRBV12-3/TRBV12-4	NA	TRBJ2-5
TGTGCCATCAGTGAGTCGACTCAAGGGGTCGAAACTGAAGCTTTCTTT	CAISESTQGVETEAFF	NA	TRBV10-3	few	TRBJ1-1
TGCAGTGCTAGAGGGGAGCTACTCACAGATACGCAGTATTTT	CSARGELLTDTQYF	NA	TRBV20-1	NA	TRBJ2-3
TGTGCCACTCGACTAGCGGTCACAGATACGCAGTATTTT	CATRLAVTDTQYF	TRBD2	TRBV27	few	TRBJ2-3
TGTGCCATCAGTGGCCAGGGTTCACCCCCCGGCTATGGCTACACCTTC	CAISGQGSPPGYGYTF	NA	TRBV10-3	few	TRBJ1-2
TGTGCCAGCATGGGACTAGCGGGGGTGGAGACCCAGTACTTC	CASMGLAGVETQYF	TRBD2	TRBV11-2	many	TRBJ2-5
TGTGCCAGCAGCCTACCTTTGGGGACCGAGCAGTACTTC	CASSLPLGTEQYF	NA	TRBV5-4	many	TRBJ2-7
TGCAGCGTTGAGGGAGCCGACAAATCCTCCACCGGGGAGCTGTTTTTT	CSVEGADKSSTGELFF	NA	TRBV29-1	many	TRBJ2-2
TGTGCCAGCTCACCACGGAGAGCTGAAGCTTTCTTT	CASSPRRAEAFF	NA	TRBV18	many	TRBJ1-1
TGCGCCAGCAGCCGGGACAGGGGAATGAATGGCTACACCTTC	CASSRDRGMNGYTF	TRBD1	TRBV4-3	few	TRBJ1-2
TGTGCCAGCATTCAGGGGTGGAATCAGCCCCAGCATTTT	CASIQGWNQPQHF	NA	TRBV2	few	TRBJ1-5
TGTGCCAGCAGCATTCCCGGACAGGCGACTAATGAAAAACTGTTTTTT	CASSIPGQATNEKLFF	TRBD1	TRBV11-2	NA	TRBJ1-4
TGCAGTGCTAGCATCTTAGGGACCTACGAGCAGTACTTC	CSASILGTYEQYF	NA	TRBV20-1	NA	TRBJ2-7
TGTGCCAGCAGTTACTCCGGTATCAGGGGGCCCGACGAGCAGTACTTC	CASSYSGIRGPDEQYF	TRBD1	TRBV6-2/TRBV6-3	NA	TRBJ2-7
TGCAGCGTGGACCGACAGGGGAGCAATGAGCAGTTCTTC	CSVDRQGSNEQFF	TRBD1	TRBV29-1	many	TRBJ2-1
TGTGCCAGCAGCTTTTCCGCCGGGTTAAGGGCCTACGAGCAGTACTTC	CASSFSAGLRAYEQYF	NA	TRBV7-9	many	TRBJ2-7
TGCAGTGCTAGACAGGCCGCGGATACGCAGTATTTT	CSARQAADTQYF	NA	TRBV20-1	few	TRBJ2-3
TGCAGCGTTGAACAGGCAAGAGGCACTGAAGCTTTCTTT	CSVEQARGTEAFF	NA	TRBV29-1	many	TRBJ1-1
TGCAGTGCTGGGGTTGGGACCCAGTACTTC	CSAGVGTQYF	NA	TRBV20-1	many	TRBJ2-5
TGTGCCAGCAGCTTAAGTCCCAGAGCGAACACCGGGGAGCTGTTTTTT	CASSLSPRANTGELFF	NA	TRBV7-9	once	TRBJ2-2
TGTGCCAGCAGCTCTCTAGCGGGGGAGTACAATGAGCAGTTCTTC	CASSSLAGEYNEQFF	TRBD2	TRBV7-8	few	TRBJ2-1
TGTGCCAGCACCTGGAGGGGGACAGGGAACACTGAAGCTTTCTTT	CASTWRGTGNTEAFF	TRBD1	TRBV6-1	NA	TRBJ1-1
TGCAGTGCTAGAGAGGGGGGGCATGGCTACACCTTC	CSAREGGHGYTF	NA	TRBV20-1	many	TRBJ1-2
TGTGCCAGCAGCTTAATGGACGGTCAGCCCCAGCATTTT	CASSLMDGQPQHF	NA	TRBV7-6	many	TRBJ1-5
TGCGCCAGCAGCTTGGGGGGACTGAACACTGAAGCTTTCTTT	CASSLGGLNTEAFF	NA	TRBV5-1	NA	TRBJ1-1
TGCGCCAGCAGTGCCAGCAGGTTAACAGATACGCAGTATTTT	CASSASRLTDTQYF	NA	TRBV10-1	NA	TRBJ2-3
TGTGCCAGCAGTTACCTGGACAGGCGGACTGAAGCTTTCTTT	CASSYLDRRTEAFF	TRBD1	TRBV6-5	NA	TRBJ1-1